What follows are 19 T cell receptor beta chains derived from one specimen sequenced in a study of T cell responses to AZD1222 COVID-19 vaccine. The table came from immunoSEQ multiplex PCR; TCRdb's copy has only in-frame clones and leaves some out. The sample has 150,000 to 200,000 clones, around nine tenths seen once. The starting material was peripheral blood, obtained on day 0 of AZD1222 vaccination. These receptors were obtained from an adult in good health.

The chain has TRBV15 and TRBJ1-3, with D possibly matching TRBD1 (6 bases). The CDR3 is made up of 18 amino acids. V lost 0 bases, J lost 0 bases, and 15 bases lay in between. Germline loops: CDR1 LNHNV, CDR2 YYDKDF (reference sequence). CDR3 sequence (DNA): TGTGCCACCAGCAGAGATCGGTGGAAAGGGGGCTCTGGAAACACCATATATTTT. Residues: CATSRDRWKGGSGNTIYF.

This clone was detected a few times. The sample holds other DNA sequences that translate to the same CDR3. The chain is built from TRBV9 and TRBJ2-2; D is unresolved. Trimming left V 2 bases short and J 3 bases short, with 8 bases between. This CDR3 contains 14 residues. The germline CDR1 and CDR2 sequences are SGDLS and YYNGEE. CDR3 in DNA: TGTGCCAGCAGCGTTCGGGTGTACACCGGGGAGCTGTTTTTT. This gives the protein CASSVRVYTGELFF.

This chain uses TRBV28 with TRBJ1-1, with no clear D. Germline-derived CDR1 and CDR2 are MDHEN and SYDVKM. V was clipped by 5 bases and J by 1 base, with 14 bases between them. The CDR3 sequence is 15 residues long. The CDR3 DNA is TGTGCCAGCAGTCCCTGGACGGCGGCGAACACTGAAGCTTTCTTT. It encodes CASSPWTAANTEAFF.

This clone is a singleton in its sample. This chain connects TRBV7-9 to TRBJ1-1, with 7 positions matching TRBD1. The CDR3 totals 14 residues. The V gene end was trimmed by 3 bases and the J gene end by 4 bases; junction bases not matched to a gene: 5. Germline V gives CDR1 SEHNR, CDR2 FQNEAQ (reference sequence). The CDR3 sequence: CASSLSGTATEAFF. CDR3 in DNA: TGTGCCAGCAGCTTGAGCGGGACAGCCACTGAAGCTTTCTTT.

This chain uses TRBV25-1 with TRBJ1-3; no reliable D call. The CDR3 loop spans 15 amino acids. The germline CDR1 and CDR2 sequences are MGHDK and SYGVNS. Between the trimmed V and J ends, which lost 2 bases and 0 bases, there was a span of 8 bases. The CDR3 is CASSEGVNSGNTIYF. CDR3 sequence (DNA): TGTGCCAGCAGTGAAGGGGTGAACTCTGGAAACACCATATATTTT. Full variable domain (remainder filled in from reference TRBV25-1 and TRBJ1-3): EADIYQTPRYLVIGTGKKITLECSQTMGHDKMYWYQQDPGMELHLIHYSYGVNSTEKGDLSSESTVSRIRTEHFPLTLESARPSHTSQYLCASSEGVNSGNTIYFGEGSWLTVV.

V gene TRBV6-5 combines with J gene TRBJ2-1, with D tentatively TRBD1 or TRBD2 (7 bases each). The ends were cut back, 4 bases at V and 10 bases at J, with 14 bases in the middle. CDR1 and CDR2 (germline): MNHEY, SVGAGI. The CDR3 is 13 amino acids. The CDR3 nucleotides are TGTGCCAGCAGTTCCAGGGGGGGAGGCGAGCAGTTCTTC. This translates into CASSSRGGGEQFF.

The rearrangement joins TRBV11-2 to TRBJ2-6; no reliable D call. Trimming left V 2 bases short and J 0 bases short, with 5 bases between. Germline CDR1 reads SGHAT; CDR2 reads FQNNGV. The CDR3 loop spans 15 amino acids. CDR3 nucleotide sequence: TGTGCCAGCAGCTTAAGTGGCTCTGGGGCCAACGTCCTGACTTTC. Translating gives CASSLSGSGANVLTF.

The rearrangement uses TRBV13 and TRBJ2-5; D is perhaps TRBD1 (6 bases). The length of the CDR3 is 12 residues. Deletions cut 5 bases from V and 4 bases from J, with 8 bases between. CDR1 PRHDT and CDR2 FYEKMQ come from the germline V gene (reference sequence). CDR3 amino acids: CASSIRGETQYF. The CDR3 region has the DNA TGTGCCAGCAGCATCAGGGGAGAGACCCAGTACTTC.

The chain employs TRBV27 and TRBJ1-2, with D tentatively TRBD1 (6 bases). V was shortened by 1 base and J by 4 bases, with 16 bases between the two germline ends. Germline-derived CDR1 and CDR2 are MNHEY and SMNVEV (reference sequence). This CDR3 has 16 amino acids. DNA for the CDR3: TGTGCCAGCAGTTTATATCGACAGGTCGATTCCTATGGCTACACCTTC. It is translated as CASSLYRQVDSYGYTF.

The V and J genes are TRBV6-5 and TRBJ2-7; weak D call: TRBD2 (6 bases). Germline V gene lookup returns CDR1 MNHEY and CDR2 SVGAGI. CDR3 length: 14 residues. V was cut by 2 bases and J by 4 bases, with 12 bases left in between. The CDR3 DNA reads as TGTGCCAGCAGTTACGTTTCGGGAGCGTACGAGCAGTACTTC. Translated: CASSYVSGAYEQYF.

This chain connects TRBV20-1 to TRBJ1-5, with D possibly TRBD1 on 6 matching bases. The CDR3 contains 15 residues. Germline V gives CDR1 DFQATT, CDR2 SNEGSKA (reference sequence). V gave up 3 bases and J gave up 1 base, with 13 bases separating them. Written as DNA, the CDR3 is TGCAGTGCTAGTCCCCCAGGGGTAAGCAATCAGCCCCAGCATTTT. This encodes CSASPPGVSNQPQHF.

The chain joins TRBV19 to TRBJ2-2; 9 bases match TRBD1. V shed 2 bases and J 6 bases; nucleotides not matched to a gene: 7. The CDR3 contains 16 residues. Germline CDR1 LNHDA, CDR2 SQIVND (reference sequence). The CDR3 DNA is TGTGCCAGTAGTATACCCGGGACAGGGCAAGCCGGGGAGCTGTTTTTT. Translated, it gives CASSIPGTGQAGELFF.

This chain uses TRBV24-1 with TRBJ2-1; 10 bases agree with TRBD1. Trimming took 5 bases from V and 6 from J; bases not matched to a gene: 6. Per germline, CDR1 KGHDR and CDR2 SFDVKD. The CDR3 covers 15 residues. The DNA of the CDR3 is TGTGCCACCAGTGCCACTGGACAGGGGGGCAATGAGCAGTTCTTC. This gives the protein CATSATGQGGNEQFF.

The J gene is TRBJ1-2, the V gene TRBV29-1; unclear D gene. CDR3 length: 11 residues. V was clipped by 6 bases and J by 1 base, with 6 bases between them. Germline V gene lookup returns CDR1 SQVTM and CDR2 ANQGSEA. CDR3 sequence: CSVFHNYGYTF. DNA of the CDR3: TGCAGCGTATTCCATAACTATGGCTACACCTTC.

DNA of the CDR3: TGTGCCTCCCTCGTAGGTAGCGGGACTAGCACAGATACGCAGTATTTT. Its translation: CASLVGSGTSTDTQYF. J is TRBJ2-3 and V is TRBV28; TRBD2 matches 8 bases. Germline CDR1 and CDR2: MDHEN and SYDVKM. The CDR3 extends over 16 amino acids. The junction had 13 bases not matched to a gene; V was cut back by 11 bases and J by 0 bases.

With regard to this clone: The sample has other DNA sequences that encode this CDR3 too. The CDR3 DNA follows: TGTGCCAGCAGTTACTCGAGGGGGAACACTGAAGCTTTCTTT. Encoded protein: CASSYSRGNTEAFF. J is TRBJ1-1 and V is TRBV6-5, with D tentatively TRBD1 (5 bases). Trimming stripped 0 bases from V and 1 base from J, with 6 bases between. CDR1 and CDR2 from the germline V gene are MNHEY and SVGAGI. This CDR3 has 14 amino acids.

This chain links TRBV19 with TRBJ2-5, with D perhaps matching TRBD1 or TRBD2 (5 bases each). Germline assignment: CDR1 LNHDA and CDR2 SQIVND (reference sequence). The CDR3 totals 14 residues. Trimming cost V 4 bases and J 6 bases, with 15 bases left between them. Written as DNA, the CDR3 is TGTGCCAGTAGTAACGATCGGGGCCGGAAGACCCAGTACTTC. It codes for CASSNDRGRKTQYF.

V is TRBV28 and J is TRBJ2-2; D perhaps matches TRBD2 (5 bases). CDR1 is MDHEN, CDR2 SYDVKM, per germline. Trimming stripped 10 bases from V and 7 bases from J, with 22 bases between. The CDR3 extends over 15 amino acids. CDR3 loop: CATKLDSRRGGELFF. The CDR3, as DNA: TGTGCCACCAAGCTGGACTCTCGCCGGGGCGGGGAGCTGTTTTTT.

The genes are TRBV27 and TRBJ1-2; 7 bases are a match to TRBD1. This CDR3 region has 15 residues. V lost 5 bases to trimming and J lost 0 bases; unmatched junction nucleotides: 6. Germline values: CDR1 MNHEY, CDR2 SMNVEV (reference sequence). As DNA, the CDR3 is TGTGCCAGCAGTGTGACAGGGAAAGCTAACTATGGCTACACCTTC. It is translated as CASSVTGKANYGYTF.